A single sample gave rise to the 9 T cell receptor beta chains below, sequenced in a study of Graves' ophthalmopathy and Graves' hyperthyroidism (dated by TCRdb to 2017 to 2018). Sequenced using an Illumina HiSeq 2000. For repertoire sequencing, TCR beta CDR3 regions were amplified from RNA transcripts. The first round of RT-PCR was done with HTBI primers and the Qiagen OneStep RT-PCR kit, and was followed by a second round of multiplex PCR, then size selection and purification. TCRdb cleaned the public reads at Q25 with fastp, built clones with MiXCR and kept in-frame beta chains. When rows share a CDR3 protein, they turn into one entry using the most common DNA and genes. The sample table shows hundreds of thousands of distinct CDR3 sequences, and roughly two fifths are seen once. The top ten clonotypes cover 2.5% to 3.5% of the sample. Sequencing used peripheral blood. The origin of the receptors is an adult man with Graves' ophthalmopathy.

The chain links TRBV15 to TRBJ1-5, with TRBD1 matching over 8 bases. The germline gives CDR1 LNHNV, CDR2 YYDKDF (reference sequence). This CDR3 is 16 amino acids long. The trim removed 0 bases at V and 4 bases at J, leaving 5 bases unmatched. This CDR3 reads CATSRDQTGDNQPQHF. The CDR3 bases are TGTGCCACCAGCAGAGATCAGACAGGGGATAATCAGCCCCAGCATTTT.

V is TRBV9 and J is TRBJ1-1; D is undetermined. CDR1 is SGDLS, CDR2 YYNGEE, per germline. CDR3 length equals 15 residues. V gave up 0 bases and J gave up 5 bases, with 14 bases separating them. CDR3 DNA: TGTGCCAGCAGCGTAGATGGAGGGTGGGGAACTGAAGCTTTCTTT. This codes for CASSVDGGWGTEAFF. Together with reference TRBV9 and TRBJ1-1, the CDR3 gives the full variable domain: DSGVTQTPKHLITATGQRVTLRCSPRSGDLSVYWYQQSLDQGLQFLIQYYNGEERAKGNILERFSAQQFPDLHSELNLSSLELGDSALYFCASSVDGGWGTEAFFGQGTRLTVV.

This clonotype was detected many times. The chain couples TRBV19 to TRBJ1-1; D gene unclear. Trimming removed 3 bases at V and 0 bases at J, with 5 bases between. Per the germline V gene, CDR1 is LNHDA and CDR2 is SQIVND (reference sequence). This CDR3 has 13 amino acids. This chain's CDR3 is CASSMSLNTEAFF. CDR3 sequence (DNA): TGTGCCAGTAGTATGTCCCTGAACACTGAAGCTTTCTTT.

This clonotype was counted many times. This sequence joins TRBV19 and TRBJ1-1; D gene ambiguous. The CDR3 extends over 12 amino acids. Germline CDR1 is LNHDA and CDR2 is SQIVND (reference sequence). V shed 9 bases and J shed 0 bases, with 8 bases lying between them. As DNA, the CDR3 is TGTGCCAGCCAAACAGTGAACACTGAAGCTTTCTTT. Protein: CASQTVNTEAFF. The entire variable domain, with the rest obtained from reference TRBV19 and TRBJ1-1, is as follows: DGGITQSPKYLFRKEGQNVTLSCEQNLNHDAMYWYRQDPGQGLRLIYYSQIVNDFQKGDIAEGYSVSREKKESFPLTVTSAQKNPTAFYLCASQTVNTEAFFGQGTRLTVV.

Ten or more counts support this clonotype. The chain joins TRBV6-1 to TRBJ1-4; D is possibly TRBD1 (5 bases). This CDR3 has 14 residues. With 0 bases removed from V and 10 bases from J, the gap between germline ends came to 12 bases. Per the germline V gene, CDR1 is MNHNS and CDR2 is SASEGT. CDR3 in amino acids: CASSEATESGKLFF. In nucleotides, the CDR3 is TGTGCCAGCAGTGAAGCGACAGAGAGCGGAAAACTGTTTTTT.

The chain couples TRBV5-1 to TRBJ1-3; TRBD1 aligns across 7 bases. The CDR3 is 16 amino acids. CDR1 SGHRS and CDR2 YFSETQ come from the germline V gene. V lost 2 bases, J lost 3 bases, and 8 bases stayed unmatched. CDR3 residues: CASSFSAGGFGNTIYF. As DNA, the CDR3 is TGCGCCAGCAGCTTCTCCGCAGGGGGGTTTGGAAACACCATATATTTT. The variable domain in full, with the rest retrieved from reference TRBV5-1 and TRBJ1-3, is KAGVTQTPRYLIKTRGQQVTLSCSPISGHRSVSWYQQTPGQGLQFLFEYFSETQRNKGNFPGRFSGRQFSNSRSEMNVSTLELGDSALYLCASSFSAGGFGNTIYFGEGSWLTVV.

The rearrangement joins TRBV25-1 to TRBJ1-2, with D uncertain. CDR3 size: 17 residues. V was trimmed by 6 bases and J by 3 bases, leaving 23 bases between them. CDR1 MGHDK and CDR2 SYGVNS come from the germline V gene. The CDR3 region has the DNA TGTGCCAGCAGCCTAAAAGGTGACCCTAACGGAGACTATGGCTACACCTTC. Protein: CASSLKGDPNGDYGYTF.

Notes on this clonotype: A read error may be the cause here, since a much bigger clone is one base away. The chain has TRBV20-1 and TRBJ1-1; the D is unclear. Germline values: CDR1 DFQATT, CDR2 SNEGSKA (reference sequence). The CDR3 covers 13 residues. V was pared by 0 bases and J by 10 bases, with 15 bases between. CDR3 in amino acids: CSARDSYVPRAFF. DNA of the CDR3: TGCAGTGCTAGAGATTCGTATGTCCCGAGAGCTTTCTTT.

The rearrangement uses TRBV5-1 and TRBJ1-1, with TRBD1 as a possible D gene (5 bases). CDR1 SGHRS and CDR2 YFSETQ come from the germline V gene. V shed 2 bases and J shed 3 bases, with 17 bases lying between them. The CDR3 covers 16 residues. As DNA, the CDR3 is TGCGCCAGCAGCTTTGGGACTGCTTGGGGGGACACTGAAGCTTTCTTT. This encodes CASSFGTAWGDTEAFF.